Below, one T cell receptor beta chain is given with its context. The germline gene is not matched at one end of the junction; a read error may be the cause. The germline CDR1 and CDR2 sequences are SNHLY and FYNNEI. The CDR3 runs 12 residues. Profiled with immunoSEQ multiplex PCR; TCRdb holds only in-frame clones, not every one. The sample carries roughly 700,000 clones, about 87% recorded once. This sample is part of a study of blood T cell repertoires in COVID-19. Overall study context: Acute-phase and convalescent COVID-19 samples originated in the United States, Italy and Spain. T cells, B-cell-depleted T cells, or PBMCs supplied cDNA or gDNA.

This clonotype was sampled from a woman aged 18-30 years with acute or convalescent COVID-19. The sequenced material came from peripheral blood. The J gene is TRBJ2-3, the V gene TRBV2; the D gene is possibly TRBD1 (6 bases). This CDR3 is CASSGGPAVVNF. The DNA for the CDR3 is TGTGCCAGCAGTGGGGGGCCGGCTGTAGTTAATTTT.